This entry concerns a single TCR beta chain. These data originate in a study of glioma-infiltrating T cells after dendritic cell vaccination. Only in-frame clones appear in the TCRdb table, and some are missing; sequencing was by immunoSEQ multiplex PCR. Of more than 100,000 clones in the sample, roughly 81% are singletons; the top ten hold 10% to 15%. Between the trimmed V and J ends, which lost 3 bases and 5 bases, there was a span of 13 bases. The germline CDR1 and CDR2 sequences are MGHRA and YSYEKL. There are 14 residues in the CDR3. This receptor was obtained from a human donor with glioblastoma. The rearrangement uses TRBV4-1 and TRBJ1-1; maybe TRBD1 (5 bases). The sequencing used blood, collected before dendritic cell vaccination. The CDR3 here is CASSHPPRGTEAFF. CDR3 sequence (DNA): TGCGCCAGCAGCCATCCCCCGCGGGGGACTGAAGCTTTCTTT.